This TCR beta chain is drawn from a study of OX40 agonist ivuxolimab in advanced cancers. Regarding the study as a whole: Relative to CD4+ cells, CD8+ T cells on average had more expanded clones. Some nonresponders likewise displayed low normalized T-cell clonal expansion.

V was cut by 4 bases and J by 0 bases, with 7 bases left in between. This CDR3 is built from 12 residues. Germline V CDR1 and CDR2: SQVTM, ANQGSEA. In the case of this clone: The antigen remains unidentified.

Produced via immunoSEQ multiplex PCR; TCRdb's table is partial and in-frame only. The table shows 50,000 to 75,000 clones, with 70% to 90% occurring only once. The TCR comes from an adult with an advanced solid tumor such as melanoma, head and neck, liver or kidney cancer. Source: CD4+ or CD8+ T cells sorted from blood, taken in a trial of the OX40 agonist ivuxolimab. The rearrangement uses TRBV29-1 and TRBJ2-7, with D uncertain. This chain's CDR3 is CSVGIDSYEQYF. Here the CDR3 DNA reads TGCAGCGTTGGAATAGACTCCTACGAGCAGTACTTC.